Sequencing of this T cell receptor beta chain was carried out in a study of blood T cell repertoires in COVID-19. Study context: The cDNA or gDNA used as material had been derived from T cells, B-cell-depleted T cells, or PBMCs.

This CDR3 spans 15 amino acids. The germline V and J ends were trimmed by 0 bases and 5 bases, with 12 bases remaining between them. CDR1 SGHRS and CDR2 YFSETQ come from the germline V gene. As processed by the authors: Nucleated cell number was recorded as an estimate derived from reference gene primer amplification. The protocol was immunoSEQ multiplex PCR, while the TCRdb copy is restricted to in-frame clones and leaves out a portion. That table is the source of V, J and clone size, and D and trimming were worked out from the DNA. The sample carries roughly 100,000 clones, around 90% recorded once.

The receptor's source is a man older than 75 with acute or convalescent COVID-19. The specimen sequenced was peripheral blood. The rearrangement uses TRBV5-1 and TRBJ1-5; D ambiguous. CDR3 region: CASSLGGGLDQPQHF. CDR3 coding DNA: TGCGCCAGCAGCTTGGGAGGTGGTTTAGATCAGCCCCAGCATTTT.